This T cell receptor (beta chain) originates from a study of blood T cell repertoires in COVID-19. Study background: The United States, Italy and Spain provided the acute and convalescent COVID-19 samples. T cells, B-cell-depleted T cells, or PBMCs supplied cDNA or gDNA.

The CDR3 is made up of 13 amino acids. Germline CDR1 is DFQATT and CDR2 is SNEGSKA (reference sequence). V lost 3 bases and J 5 bases, leaving 12 bases between the germline ends. Per the original methods: How many nucleated cells were present was estimated from reference gene primer amplification. Method: immunoSEQ multiplex PCR; TCRdb's copy keeps in-frame clones and lacks some. The DNA gave D and trimming, while V, J and clone size come from that table. In the table there are 26,000 or so clones, about nine tenths of which are singletons. V gene TRBV20-1 combines with J gene TRBJ2-3; D may be TRBD2 (5 bases). The TCR sequence derives from a human donor in a cohort sampled during active COVID-19. Source material: peripheral blood. The CDR3 DNA reads TGCAGTGCTAGTCTTACTAGTGGAGATACGCAGTATTTT. Translating gives CSASLTSGDTQYF.